The clone carrying this T cell receptor (beta chain) was seen ten or more times. The antigen is undetermined. From the 5' RACE reads, TCRdb called clonotypes with MiXCR, one entry per CDR3 protein. The table lists fewer than 250,000 distinct CDR3 sequences, about 7% of them singletons, with roughly 3.7% in the top ten. This record belongs to a study of identical twins. Study-level results: Analyses of zero insertions could be partly confounded by invariant MAIT and iNKT cells. Monozygotic twins shared more out-of-frame TCR alpha than recombination models predicted. Memory repertoires showed no such pattern, whereas abundant cord blood beta clonotypes carried fewer insertions.

The trim removed 6 bases at V and 1 base at J, leaving 0 bases unmatched. This CDR3 comprises 12 residues. In germline, CDR1 is SQVTM, CDR2 ANQGSEA. These sequences were also reported in another study, on yellow fever vaccine responses in identical twins. That source reports: Among the twins, the vaccine T cell response reportedly seemed partly convergent and partly personalized.

This sequence originates from a woman between 18 and 30 years old in good health. The sample was memory (CD45RO+) T cells sorted from blood. The rearrangement links TRBV29-1 to TRBJ2-3, with TRBD1 matching 8 bases. CDR3 protein: CSVQGGTDTQYF. CDR3 DNA: TGCAGCGTACAGGGGGGCACAGATACGCAGTATTTT.